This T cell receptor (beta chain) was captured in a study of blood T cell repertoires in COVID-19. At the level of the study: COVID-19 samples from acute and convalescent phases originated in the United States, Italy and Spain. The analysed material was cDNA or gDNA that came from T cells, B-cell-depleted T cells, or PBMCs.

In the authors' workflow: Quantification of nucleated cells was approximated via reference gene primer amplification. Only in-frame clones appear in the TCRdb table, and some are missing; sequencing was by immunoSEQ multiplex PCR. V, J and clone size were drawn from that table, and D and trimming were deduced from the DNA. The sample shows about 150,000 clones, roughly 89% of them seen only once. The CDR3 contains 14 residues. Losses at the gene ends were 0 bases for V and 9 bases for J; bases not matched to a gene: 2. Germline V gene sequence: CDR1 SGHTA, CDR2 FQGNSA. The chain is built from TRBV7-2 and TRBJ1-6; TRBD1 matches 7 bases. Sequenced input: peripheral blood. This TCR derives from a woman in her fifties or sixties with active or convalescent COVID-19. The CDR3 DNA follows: TGTGCCAGCAGCTTAGCGGGGGACAGTTCACCCCTCCACTTT. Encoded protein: CASSLAGDSSPLHF.